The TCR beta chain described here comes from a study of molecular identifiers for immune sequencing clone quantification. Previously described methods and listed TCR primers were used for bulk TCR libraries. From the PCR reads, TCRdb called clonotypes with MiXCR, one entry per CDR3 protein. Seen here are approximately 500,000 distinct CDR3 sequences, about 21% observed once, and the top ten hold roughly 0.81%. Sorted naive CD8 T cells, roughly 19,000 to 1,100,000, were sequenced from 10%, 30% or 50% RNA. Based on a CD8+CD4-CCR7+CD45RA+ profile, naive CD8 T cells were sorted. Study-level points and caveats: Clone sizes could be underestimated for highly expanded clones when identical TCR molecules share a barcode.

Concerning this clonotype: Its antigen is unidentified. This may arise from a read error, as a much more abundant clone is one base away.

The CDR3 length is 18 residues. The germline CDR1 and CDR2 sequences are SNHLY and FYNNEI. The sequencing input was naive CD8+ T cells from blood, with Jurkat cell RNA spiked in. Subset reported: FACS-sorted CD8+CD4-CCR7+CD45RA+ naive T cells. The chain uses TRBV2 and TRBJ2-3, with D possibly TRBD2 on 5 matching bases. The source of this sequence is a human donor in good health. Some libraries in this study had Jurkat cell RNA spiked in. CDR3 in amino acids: CASSEFLSHSSSTDTRYF. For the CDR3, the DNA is TGTGCCAGCAGTGAATTCCTGTCCCACTCCTCTAGCACAGATACGCGGTATTTT.